This T cell receptor beta chain was captured in a study of monozygotic twins with inflammatory bowel disease. TCRdb re-called the 5' RACE reads and shows each CDR3 protein once, DNA omitted. The table lists around 97,000 distinct CDR3 sequences. Study-level points and caveats: It was in IBD patients that TCRbeta diversity (inverse Simpson) was lower than in healthy co-twins. Support was lacking for any single strong IBD-associated signal or clonotype.

The CDR3 is 16 amino acids. CDR1 is SEHNR, CDR2 FQNEAQ, per germline (reference sequence). About this clonotype: Its antigen is not known.

The rearrangement joins TRBV7-9 to TRBJ2-1; TCRdb proposes TRBD2, but this gene call is untestable without DNA. This receptor was identified in a human donor with ulcerative colitis or Crohn's disease, or a healthy co-twin of an affected twin (not recorded which). The source material was blood. The CDR3 spells CASSLGRQRGKNEQFF.